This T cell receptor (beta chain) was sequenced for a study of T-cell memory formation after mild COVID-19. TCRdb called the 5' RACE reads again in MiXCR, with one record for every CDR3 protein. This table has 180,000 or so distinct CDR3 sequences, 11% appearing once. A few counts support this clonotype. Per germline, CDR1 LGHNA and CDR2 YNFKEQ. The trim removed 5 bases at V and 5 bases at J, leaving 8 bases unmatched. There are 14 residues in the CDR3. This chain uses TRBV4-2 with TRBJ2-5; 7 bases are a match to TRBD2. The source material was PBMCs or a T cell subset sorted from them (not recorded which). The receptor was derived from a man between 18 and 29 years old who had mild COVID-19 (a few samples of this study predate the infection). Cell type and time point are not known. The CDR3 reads CASSESARGETQYF. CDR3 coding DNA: TGTGCCAGCAGCGAATCCGCGCGGGGGGAGACCCAGTACTTC.